This entry concerns a single TCR beta chain. The entry originates in a study of technical replicates of blood from four donors. Germline CDR1 is SNHLY and CDR2 is FYNNEI. V trimming: 6 bases; J trimming: 7 bases; junction bases outside the gene matches: 10. The CDR3 is 14 residues long. Sequencing was performed with immunoSEQ multiplex PCR; in TCRdb, only in-frame clones are kept and a portion is missing. This sample carries 68,000 or so clones, 91% of them seen once, and the ten largest clones take roughly 5%. Material: PBMCs. This receptor was obtained from a human donor in good health. Some clones in this sample may be carry-over from other donors' samples. The gene calls are TRBV2 and TRBJ1-1, with 8 bases lining up with TRBD1. For the CDR3, the DNA is TGTGCCAGCAGGAGCCGACAGGGGATCGGTGAAGCTTTCTTT. Translated: CASRSRQGIGEAFF.